The source of this T cell receptor beta chain is a study of T cell responses to AZD1222 COVID-19 vaccine. Study findings and constraints: The sample set comprised mostly white British donors with more females, and clonal diversity was possibly underestimated.

Of note for this clone: Its antigen remains unknown.

Germline V gives CDR1 MNHEY, CDR2 SMNVEV (reference sequence). There are 16 residues in the CDR3. Trimming shortened V by 6 bases and J by 2 bases, and 18 bases separated the two germline ends. Sequencing was performed with immunoSEQ multiplex PCR; in TCRdb, only in-frame clones are kept and a portion is missing. The sample shows some 110,000 clones, about 90% of them seen only once. V is TRBV27 and J is TRBJ2-3; a weak D match, TRBD1 (6 bases). This TCR derives from an adult in good health. The sample consisted of peripheral blood, taken on day 0 of AZD1222 vaccination. This CDR3 is CASRTWDTRVTDTQYF. CDR3 bases: TGTGCCAGCAGGACTTGGGACACAAGGGTCACAGATACGCAGTATTTT.